Included here is one T cell receptor beta chain sequence, with context. TCRdb's copy holds only in-frame clones and misses some; the assay was immunoSEQ multiplex PCR. Of about 140,000 clones in the sample, over 65% were seen once. The germline V and J ends were trimmed by 1 base and 2 bases, with 13 bases remaining between them. This CDR3 is built from 16 residues. Germline CDR1 SGHNT, CDR2 YENEEA. The data belong to a study of blood T cell repertoires in COVID-19. The TCR sequence derives from a man aged 45-65 years with acute or convalescent COVID-19. The source material was peripheral blood. The chain carries TRBV11-3 and TRBJ2-3, with D perhaps TRBD1 (6 bases). The CDR3 protein is CASSLALTGSTDTQYF. DNA for the CDR3: TGTGCCAGCAGCTTAGCTTTAACAGGGTCCACAGATACGCAGTATTTT.